Many counts were recorded for the clone carrying this T cell receptor beta chain. CDR3 size: 13 residues. With 2 bases removed from V and 3 bases from J, the gap between germline ends came to 8 bases. Germline V gene lookup returns CDR1 LNHDA and CDR2 SQIVND (reference sequence). These data come from a study of T cells in Graves' hyperthyroidism and ophthalmopathy. TCR beta CDR3 sequences were amplified from RNA transcripts. When the TCR CDR3 underwent first-round RT-PCR, the HTBI primer set was used. In TCRdb, the multiplex PCR reads were re-called with MiXCR into one record per CDR3 protein. The data hold 550,000 to 700,000 distinct CDR3 sequences, with 35% to 55% observed a single time.

V is TRBV19 and J is TRBJ2-7; D gene unclear. Sequencing was done on a sample of peripheral blood or thyroid tissue (not recorded which). The TCR sequence derives from an adult woman with Graves' disease, either hyperthyroidism or ophthalmopathy (not recorded which). DNA of the CDR3: TGTGCCAGTAGTATACGCCACAACTACGAGCAGTACTTC. This sequence encodes CASSIRHNYEQYF.